The TCR beta chain described here comes from a study of shared clonotypes between healthy human individuals. Whole-study results and caveats: A handful of donors held approximately 4.6% of naive CD4 clonotypes in common. It was the few donors that limited the genetic and exposure-history diversity represented.

Several immunoSEQ plates received, in even portions, the genomic DNA of each subset. TCRdb's copy holds only in-frame clones and misses some; the assay was immunoSEQ multiplex PCR. Of 2.3 million or so clones detected, approximately 93% appear once; the ten largest clones hold approximately 0.4%. The donor population consisted of healthy HIV-negative adults with no recent acute infections or vaccinations. This clone was seen just once. The antigen remains unidentified. This CDR3 is built from 18 residues. Germline lookup yields CDR1 MNHEY and CDR2 SMNVEV (reference sequence). With V trimmed by 4 bases and J by 0 bases, 7 bases remained unmatched.

V and J are TRBV27 and TRBJ2-6; 9 bases are shared with TRBD1. This receptor was obtained from a man between 18 and 35 years old in good health. Some clones in this sample may be carry-over from other donors' samples. Sequencing was carried out using naive CD4+ T cells from PBMCs. Subset of the sample: CD45RA+ positively selected. The CDR3 region is CASSSRSTGGSGANVLTF. For the CDR3, the DNA is TGTGCCAGCAGTTCCAGATCGACAGGGGGCTCTGGGGCCAACGTCCTGACTTTC.